This TCR beta chain was found in a study of cytomegalovirus exposure and HLA in healthy donors. This PCR relied on a set of 60 Vbeta primers and 13 Jbeta primers. Assay used: immunoSEQ multiplex PCR; TCRdb lists only in-frame clones, some missing. The data hold more than 100,000 clones, with approximately 66% observed a single time. CDR1 and CDR2 from the germline V gene are MNHEY and SVGAGI. CDR3 length equals 16 residues. With V trimmed by 3 bases and J by 7 bases, 9 bases remained unmatched. J is TRBJ2-2 and V is TRBV6-5, with 9 nucleotides matching TRBD1. The receptor's source is a woman in her forties or fifties in good health and CMV-seronegative. Source material: PBMCs. This CDR3 is CASSYGTGPLGGELFF. CDR3 sequence (DNA): TGTGCCAGCAGTTATGGGACAGGGCCCCTGGGCGGGGAGCTGTTTTTT.